A selection of T cell receptor beta chains follows, all from one sample in a study of long-term antiretroviral therapy in people with HIV. Using immunoSEQ multiplex PCR, the repertoire was profiled, and TCRdb retains in-frame clones only, with some absent. The sample lists over 30,000 clones, approximately 85% occurring once. The sample was unsorted PBMCs, taken 3.1 years after starting antiretroviral therapy. The receptors here all came from a woman aged 50 to 60 with HIV. Each CDR3 is given without its conserved first and last residue. A D gene is named only where the DNA matches it firmly.

>TRBJ2-7|TRBV18|TRBD2
ASSPGIAGGHEQY
>TRBJ2-2|TRBV18|-
ASSPGRQVTGELF
>TRBJ2-1|TRBV7-9|-
ASSFPSGRLSSYNEQF
>TRBJ2-7|TRBV15|TRBD1
ATSRDGTGRGGYEQY
>TRBJ2-1|TRBV15|TRBD2
ATSRPPSGVSYNEQF
>TRBJ2-3|TRBV7-9|-
ASSLGQGLSTDTQY
>TRBJ1-1|TRBV5-1|-
ASSSTGTLNTEAF
>TRBJ1-5|TRBV19|-
ASRPSWGSNQPQH
>TRBJ1-3|TRBV5-1|-
ASSIDPGSGNTIY
>TRBJ2-5|TRBV29-1|-
SVEAQHQETQY
>TRBJ1-2|TRBV9|TRBD1
ASSPRDSSNYGYT
>TRBJ1-1|TRBV9|-
ASSVGRVFAEAF
>TRBJ2-7|TRBV6-5|-
ASSLGGPLDEQY
>TRBJ1-1|TRBV7-8|-
ASSLRASDTEAF
>TRBJ1-1|TRBV5-1|TRBD1
ASSSNRGPVTEAF
>TRBJ2-2|TRBV13|TRBD1
ASEGAAAGELF
>TRBJ2-5|TRBV9|-
ASSGQLETQY
>TRBJ2-2|TRBV7-2|-
ASREDTGELF
>TRBJ2-2|TRBV2|-
ASSGGEVELTGELF
>TRBJ2-1|TRBV19|-
ASSTFSRDGEQF
>TRBJ1-1|TRBV10-3|-
AISVTDTEAF
>TRBJ2-3|TRBV4-1|-
ASSQDLTDTQY
>TRBJ2-3|TRBV6-6|-
ASSPRQLTDTQY
>TRBJ2-2|TRBV7-6|-
ASSLKVNTGELF
>TRBJ2-1|TRBV6-5|-
ASSGGIQPQF
>TRBJ1-6|TRBV6-1|-
ASSELGSKAPLH
>TRBJ2-1|TRBV19|-
ASSRANEQF
>TRBJ2-7|TRBV27|-
ASTPQAASTDEQY
>TRBJ1-3|TRBV30|TRBD1
AWGTGGFPGNTIY
>TRBJ1-4|TRBV6-6|-
ASSPLGNEKLF
>TRBJ2-7|TRBV9|-
ASSVEPGFSEQY
>TRBJ2-5|TRBV7-3|-
ASSRVDSGLGTQY
>TRBJ1-2|TRBV6-1|TRBD1
ASELGTGWGYT
>TRBJ2-2|TRBV7-9|-
ASSLAGGGSTGELF
>TRBJ1-2|TRBV5-1|-
ASSTTAPDYGYT
>TRBJ2-2|TRBV7-2|TRBD1
ASSLGGDRATTGELF
>TRBJ2-2|TRBV7-3|TRBD2
ASSISSGGLLGELF
>TRBJ2-7|TRBV10-3|-
AISDGVNSYEQY
>TRBJ1-5|TRBV19|-
ASSNREVSQPQH
>TRBJ2-4|TRBV7-6|TRBD1
ASSRDRGDVQY
>TRBJ1-5|TRBV6-6|-
ASTLDPSLHQPQH
>TRBJ1-5|TRBV7-2|TRBD1
ASSLMGQPNQPQH
>TRBJ2-1|TRBV5-6|TRBD1
ASSRPGQGNVNEQF
>TRBJ2-1|TRBV10-3|-
AISESRTADNEQF
>TRBJ1-1|TRBV5-8|-
ASSRGRSEAF
>TRBJ2-5|TRBV29-1|TRBD2
SVDGGGTQETQY
>TRBJ2-2|TRBV9|-
ASSPWESSTGELF
>TRBJ2-1|TRBV11-3|-
ASSLSGTGYNEQF
>TRBJ2-1|TRBV5-6|-
ASSLDQRLGNEQF
>TRBJ2-1|TRBV11-2|TRBD2
ASSLDPSGGAGSSYNEQF
>TRBJ2-1|TRBV30|TRBD2
AWSVLPSGGSEQF
>TRBJ1-4|TRBV6-4|-
ASSDPQGGTNEKLF
>TRBJ1-2|TRBV11-2|-
ASSSDLYGYT